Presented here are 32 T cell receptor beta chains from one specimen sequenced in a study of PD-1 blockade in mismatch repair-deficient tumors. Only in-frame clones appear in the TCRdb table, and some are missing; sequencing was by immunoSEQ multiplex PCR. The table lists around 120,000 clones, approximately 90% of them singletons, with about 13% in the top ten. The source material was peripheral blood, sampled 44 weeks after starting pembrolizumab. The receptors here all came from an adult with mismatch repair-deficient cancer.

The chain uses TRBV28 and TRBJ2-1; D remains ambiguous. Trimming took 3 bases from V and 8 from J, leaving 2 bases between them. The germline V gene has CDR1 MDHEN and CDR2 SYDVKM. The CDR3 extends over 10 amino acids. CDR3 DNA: TGTGCCAGCAGTTTTGATGAGCAGTTCTTC. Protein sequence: CASSFDEQFF.

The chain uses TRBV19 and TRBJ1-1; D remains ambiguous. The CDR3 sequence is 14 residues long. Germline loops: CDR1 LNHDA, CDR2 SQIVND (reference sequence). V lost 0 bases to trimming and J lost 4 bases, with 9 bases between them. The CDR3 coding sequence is TGTGCCAGTAGTATAGATAGGGCACCCACTGAAGCTTTCTTT. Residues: CASSIDRAPTEAFF.

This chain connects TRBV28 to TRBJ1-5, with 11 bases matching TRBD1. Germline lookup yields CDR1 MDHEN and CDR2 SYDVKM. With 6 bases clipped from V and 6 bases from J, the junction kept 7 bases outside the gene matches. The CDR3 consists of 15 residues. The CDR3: CASSQDRGLFQPQHF. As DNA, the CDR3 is TGTGCCAGCAGCCAGGACAGGGGGCTGTTTCAGCCCCAGCATTTT.

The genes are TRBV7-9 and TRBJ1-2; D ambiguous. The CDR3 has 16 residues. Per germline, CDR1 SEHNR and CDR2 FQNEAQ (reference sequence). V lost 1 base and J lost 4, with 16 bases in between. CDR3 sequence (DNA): TGTGCCAGCAGCTTAGTTAACTCCCAGGCCATCTATGGCTACACCTTC. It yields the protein CASSLVNSQAIYGYTF. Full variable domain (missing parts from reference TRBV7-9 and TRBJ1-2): DTGVSQNPRHKITKRGQNVTFRCDPISEHNRLYWYRQTLGQGPEFLTYFQNEAQLEKSRLLSDRFSAERPKGSFSTLEIQRTEQGDSAMYLCASSLVNSQAIYGYTFGSGTRLTVV.

For the CDR3, the DNA is TGTGCCAGCAGCTTCTTAATGACCGGGCCCTACGAGCAGTACTTC. The encoded protein is CASSFLMTGPYEQYF. The chain carries TRBV7-2 and TRBJ2-7; the D is unclear. Germline V gene lookup returns CDR1 SGHTA and CDR2 FQGNSA. This CDR3 is built from 15 residues. V lost 3 bases to trimming and J lost 2 bases, with 14 bases between them.

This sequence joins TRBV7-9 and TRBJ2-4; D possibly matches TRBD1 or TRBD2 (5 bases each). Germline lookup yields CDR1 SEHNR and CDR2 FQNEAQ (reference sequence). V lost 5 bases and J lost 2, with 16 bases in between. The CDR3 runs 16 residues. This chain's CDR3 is CASSQRSGASKNIQYF. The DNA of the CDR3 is TGTGCCAGCAGCCAGCGGTCTGGGGCTTCCAAAAACATTCAGTACTTC.

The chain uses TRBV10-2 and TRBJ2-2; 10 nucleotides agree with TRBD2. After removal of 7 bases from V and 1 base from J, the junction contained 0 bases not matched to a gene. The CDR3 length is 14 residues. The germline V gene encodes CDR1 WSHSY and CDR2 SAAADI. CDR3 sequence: CASIAGGNTGELFF. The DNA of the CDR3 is TGCGCCAGCATAGCGGGAGGGAACACCGGGGAGCTGTTTTTT.

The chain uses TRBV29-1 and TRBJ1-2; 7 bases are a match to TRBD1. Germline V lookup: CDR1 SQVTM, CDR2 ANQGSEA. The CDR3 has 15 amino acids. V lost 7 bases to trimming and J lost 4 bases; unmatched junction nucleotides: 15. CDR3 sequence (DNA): TGCAGCGCCGACACCCCTGAAACAGGGGTCTATGGCTACACCTTC. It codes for CSADTPETGVYGYTF.

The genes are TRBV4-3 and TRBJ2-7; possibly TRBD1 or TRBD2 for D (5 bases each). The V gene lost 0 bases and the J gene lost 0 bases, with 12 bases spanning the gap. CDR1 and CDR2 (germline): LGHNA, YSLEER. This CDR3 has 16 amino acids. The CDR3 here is CASSQDITGTSYEQYF. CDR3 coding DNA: TGCGCCAGCAGCCAAGATATCACGGGGACCTCCTACGAGCAGTACTTC.

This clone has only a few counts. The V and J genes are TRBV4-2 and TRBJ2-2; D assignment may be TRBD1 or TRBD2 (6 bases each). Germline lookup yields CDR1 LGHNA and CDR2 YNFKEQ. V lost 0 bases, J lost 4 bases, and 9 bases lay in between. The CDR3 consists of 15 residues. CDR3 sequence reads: CASSQEEGGTGELFF. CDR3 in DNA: TGTGCCAGCAGCCAAGAGGAGGGGGGCACCGGGGAGCTGTTTTTT.

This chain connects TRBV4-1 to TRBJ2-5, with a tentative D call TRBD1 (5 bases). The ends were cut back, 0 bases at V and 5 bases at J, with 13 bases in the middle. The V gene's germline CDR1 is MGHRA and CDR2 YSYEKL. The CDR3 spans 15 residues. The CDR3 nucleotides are TGCGCCAGCAGCCAAGAGGGGCACGACCGTGAGACCCAGTACTTC. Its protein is CASSQEGHDRETQYF.

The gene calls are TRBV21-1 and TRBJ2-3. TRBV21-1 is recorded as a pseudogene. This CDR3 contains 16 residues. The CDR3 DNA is TGTGCCAGCAGCAAACTGAGGGGATGGGGCACAGATACGCAGTATTTT. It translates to CASSKLRGWGTDTQYF.

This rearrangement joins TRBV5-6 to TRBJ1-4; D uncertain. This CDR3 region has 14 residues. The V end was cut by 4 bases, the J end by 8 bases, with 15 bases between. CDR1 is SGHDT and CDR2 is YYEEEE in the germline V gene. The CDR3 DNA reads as TGTGCCAGCAGCCGGCAGAAAGGATACGAAAAACTGTTTTTT. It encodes CASSRQKGYEKLFF.

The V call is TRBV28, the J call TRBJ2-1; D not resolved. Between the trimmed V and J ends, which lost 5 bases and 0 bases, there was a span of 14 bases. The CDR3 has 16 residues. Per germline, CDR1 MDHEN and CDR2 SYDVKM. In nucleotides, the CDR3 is TGTGCCAGCAGTCAACCTGGCATGAGCTCCTACAATGAGCAGTTCTTC. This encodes CASSQPGMSSYNEQFF.

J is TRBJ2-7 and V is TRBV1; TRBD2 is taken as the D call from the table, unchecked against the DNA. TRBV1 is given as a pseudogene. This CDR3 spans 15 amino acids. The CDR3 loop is CTSSLGGPVSYEQYF. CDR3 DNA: TGCACCAGCAGCCTCGGAGGGCCAGTCTCCTACGAGCAGTACTTC.

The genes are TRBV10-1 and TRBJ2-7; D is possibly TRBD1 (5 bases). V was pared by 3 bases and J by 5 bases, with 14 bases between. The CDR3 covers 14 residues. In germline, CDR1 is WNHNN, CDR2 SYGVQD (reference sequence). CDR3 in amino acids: CASSDYGGAHEQYF. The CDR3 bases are TGCGCCAGCAGTGATTATGGTGGGGCCCACGAGCAGTACTTC.

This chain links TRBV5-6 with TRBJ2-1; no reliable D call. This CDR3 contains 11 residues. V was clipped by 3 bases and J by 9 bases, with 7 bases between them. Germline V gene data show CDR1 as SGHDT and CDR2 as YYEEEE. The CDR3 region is CASSSFGEQFF. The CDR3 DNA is TGTGCCAGCAGCTCCTTCGGTGAGCAGTTCTTC.

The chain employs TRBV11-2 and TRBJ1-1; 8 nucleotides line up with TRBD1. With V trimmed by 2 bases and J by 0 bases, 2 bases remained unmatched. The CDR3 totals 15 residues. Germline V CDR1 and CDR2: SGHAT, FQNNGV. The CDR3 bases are TGTGCCAGCAGCTTATGGGACAGGATGAACACTGAAGCTTTCTTT. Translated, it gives CASSLWDRMNTEAFF.

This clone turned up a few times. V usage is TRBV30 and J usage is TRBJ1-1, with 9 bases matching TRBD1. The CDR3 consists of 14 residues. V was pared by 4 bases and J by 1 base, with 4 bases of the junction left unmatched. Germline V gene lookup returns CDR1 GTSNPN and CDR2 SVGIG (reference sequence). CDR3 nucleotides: TGTGCCTGGAACCGGGACAGGGAGAACACTGAAGCTTTCTTT. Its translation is CAWNRDRENTEAFF. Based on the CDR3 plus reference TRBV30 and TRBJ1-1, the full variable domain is SQTIHQWPATLVQPVGSPLSLECTVEGTSNPNLYWYRQAAGRGLQLLFYSVGIGQISSEVPQNLSASRPQDRQFILSSKKLLLSDSGFYLCAWNRDRENTEAFFGQGTRLTVV.

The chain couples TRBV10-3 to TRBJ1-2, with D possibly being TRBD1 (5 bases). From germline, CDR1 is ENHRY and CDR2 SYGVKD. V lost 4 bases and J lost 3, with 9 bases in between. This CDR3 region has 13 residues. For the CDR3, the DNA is TGTGCCATCAGTGCAGGGAGGGACTATGGCTACACCTTC. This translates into CAISAGRDYGYTF.

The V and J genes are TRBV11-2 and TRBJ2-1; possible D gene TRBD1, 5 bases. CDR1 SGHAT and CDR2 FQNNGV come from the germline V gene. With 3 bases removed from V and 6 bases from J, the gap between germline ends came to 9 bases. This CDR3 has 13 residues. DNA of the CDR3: TGTGCCAGCAGCTTCAGGGTTTTCAATGAGCAGTTCTTC. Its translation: CASSFRVFNEQFF. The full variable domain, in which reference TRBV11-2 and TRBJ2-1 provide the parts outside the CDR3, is EAGVAQSPRYKIIEKRQSVAFWCNPISGHATLYWYQQILGQGPKLLIQFQNNGVVDDSQLPKDRFSAERLKGVDSTLKIQPAKLEDSAVYLCASSFRVFNEQFFGPGTRLTVL.

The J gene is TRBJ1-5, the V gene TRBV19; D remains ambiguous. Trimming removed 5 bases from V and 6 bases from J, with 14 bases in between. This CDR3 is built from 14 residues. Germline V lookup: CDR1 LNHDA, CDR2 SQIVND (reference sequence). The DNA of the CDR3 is TGTGCCAGTAGTTTTTTGCAGATCGTTCAGCCCCAGCATTTT. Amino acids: CASSFLQIVQPQHF.

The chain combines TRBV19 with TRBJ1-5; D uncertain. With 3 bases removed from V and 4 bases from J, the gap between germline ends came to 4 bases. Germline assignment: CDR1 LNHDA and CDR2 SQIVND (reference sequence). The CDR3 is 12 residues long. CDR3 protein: CASSISNQPQHF. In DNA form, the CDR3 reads TGTGCCAGTAGTATCTCTAATCAGCCCCAGCATTTT.

CDR3 sequence (DNA): TGCGCCAGCAGCCAAAAACACTCGACTAGCGGGAATTGCTACGAGCAGTACTTC. This translates into CASSQKHSTSGNCYEQYF. The chain couples TRBV4-3 to TRBJ2-7, with 11 nucleotides matching TRBD2. Germline trimming cut 2 bases from V and 3 bases from J; bases unmatched to any gene: 12. CDR1 is LGHNA, CDR2 YSLEER, per germline. The CDR3 consists of 18 residues.

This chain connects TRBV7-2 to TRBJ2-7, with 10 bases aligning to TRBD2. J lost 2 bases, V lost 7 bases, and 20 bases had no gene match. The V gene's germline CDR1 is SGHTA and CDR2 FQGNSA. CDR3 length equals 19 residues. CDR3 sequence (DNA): TGTGCCAGCACCTTGAGGGCTAGCGGGAGCAGGCCCCGGGCCTACGAGCAGTACTTC. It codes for CASTLRASGSRPRAYEQYF.

CDR3 bases: TGTGCCAGCAGGGCAGGGGCTTCCTACAATGAGCAGTTCTTC. Its translation: CASRAGASYNEQFF. The V call is TRBV6-1, the J call TRBJ2-1; TRBD1 might be the D (6 bases). With 6 bases removed from V and 1 base from J, the gap between germline ends came to 10 bases. There are 14 residues in the CDR3. CDR1 and CDR2 from the germline V gene are MNHNS and SASEGT.

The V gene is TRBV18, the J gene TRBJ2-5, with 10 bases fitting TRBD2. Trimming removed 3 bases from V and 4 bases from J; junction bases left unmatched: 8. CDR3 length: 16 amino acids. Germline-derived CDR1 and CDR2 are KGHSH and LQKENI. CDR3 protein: CASSPLSGRAAETQYF. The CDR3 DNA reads TGTGCCAGCTCACCTTTAAGCGGGAGGGCCGCAGAGACCCAGTACTTC.

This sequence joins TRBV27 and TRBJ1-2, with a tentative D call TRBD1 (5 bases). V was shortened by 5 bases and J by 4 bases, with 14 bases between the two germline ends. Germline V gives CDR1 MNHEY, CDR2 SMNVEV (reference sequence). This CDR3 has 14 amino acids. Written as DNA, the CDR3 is TGTGCCAGCAGTGCCCGGACGGACACCTATGGCTACACCTTC. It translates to CASSARTDTYGYTF.

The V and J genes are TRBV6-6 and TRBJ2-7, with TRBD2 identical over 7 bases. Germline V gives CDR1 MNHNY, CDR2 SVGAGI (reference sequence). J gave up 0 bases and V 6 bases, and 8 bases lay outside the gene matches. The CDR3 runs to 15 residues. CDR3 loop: CASRDRGLDSYEQYF. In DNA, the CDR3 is TGTGCCAGCAGAGACAGAGGACTAGACTCCTACGAGCAGTACTTC.

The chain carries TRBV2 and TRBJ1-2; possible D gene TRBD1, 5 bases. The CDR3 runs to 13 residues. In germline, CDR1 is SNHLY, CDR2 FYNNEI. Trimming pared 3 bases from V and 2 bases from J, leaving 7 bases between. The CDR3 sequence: CASSEAGNYGYTF. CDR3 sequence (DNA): TGTGCCAGCAGTGAGGCAGGGAACTATGGCTACACCTTC.

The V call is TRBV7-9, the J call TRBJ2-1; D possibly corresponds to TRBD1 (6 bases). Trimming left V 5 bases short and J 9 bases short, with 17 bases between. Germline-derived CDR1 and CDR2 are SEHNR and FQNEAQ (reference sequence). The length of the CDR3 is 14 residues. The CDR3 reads CASSPPDRPSEQFF. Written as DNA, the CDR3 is TGTGCCAGCAGCCCCCCCGACAGGCCCAGTGAGCAGTTCTTC.

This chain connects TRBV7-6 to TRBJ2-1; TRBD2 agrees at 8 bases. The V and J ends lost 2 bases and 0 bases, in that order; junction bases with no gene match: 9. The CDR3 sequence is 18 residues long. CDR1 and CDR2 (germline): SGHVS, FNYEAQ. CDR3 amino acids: CASSLNPGGGSSYNEQFF. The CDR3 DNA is TGTGCCAGCAGCTTAAACCCGGGGGGGGGTAGCTCCTACAATGAGCAGTTCTTC.